The entry below describes one T cell receptor beta chain. Its antigen remains unidentified. A clone one base away is much larger, so this may be a read error. No cell sorting was done before RNA was extracted from the tissue. Newly diagnosed lung cancer patients had thoracic surgery in China, August–late 2014, without prior chemotherapy. Deletions cut 5 bases from V and 6 bases from J, with 14 bases between. The CDR3 has 14 amino acids. The germline CDR1 and CDR2 sequences are SEHNR and FQNEAQ (reference sequence). The data belong to a study of tumor and adjacent non-tumor tissue in lung cancer. Overall study results and limits: Significantly higher TCR diversity was found in tumor than normal lung.

A modified ARM-PCR protocol with three rounds of nested PCR amplified TCRbeta. One entry per CDR3 protein, called by TCRdb with MiXCR from the multiplex PCR reads. The repertoire consists of approximately 90,000 distinct CDR3 sequences, with roughly three fifths occurring once and the leading ten covering roughly 15%. This receptor was identified in a man in his 70s with non-small cell lung cancer. The sample taken for sequencing was lung tumor tissue. The gene calls are TRBV7-9 and TRBJ2-1; a possible D gene is TRBD1 (5 bases). The CDR3 loop is CASSKQEFRNEQFF. CDR3 coding DNA: TGTGCCAGCAGCAAACAGGAGTTCCGCAATGAGCAGTTCTTC.